These 18 T cell receptor beta chains were all obtained from the same sample, sequenced in a study of metastatic and nonmetastatic thyroid tumors. TCRdb recomputed clones from the PCR reads via MiXCR. Counted here are around 30,000 clones, less than 20% occurring once; the ten biggest clones make up about 7.8%. None of the patients had undergone any treatment ahead of thyroid surgery. The sample comprised blood. The receptors were gathered from a female donor with papillary thyroid cancer or a benign thyroid nodule (not recorded which). Some clones in this sample may be carry-over from other donors' samples.

The CDR3 DNA reads as TGTGCCAGCAGCCCCACGGCGGGAGTGGGTGTCGAGCAGTACTTC. This gives the protein CASSPTAGVGVEQYF. The chain uses TRBV7-2 and TRBJ2-7, with 7 bases that match TRBD2. The CDR3 has 15 residues. CDR1 and CDR2 (germline): SGHTA, FQGNSA. V shed 5 bases, J shed 6 bases, and the junction held 13 bases outside the gene matches.

The chain couples TRBV24-1 to TRBJ1-5; TRBD1 matches at 8 bases. The CDR3 runs 18 residues. V lost 10 bases to trimming and J lost 0 bases; unmatched junction nucleotides: 16. Looked up from germline, CDR1 is KGHDR and CDR2 is SFDVKD. CDR3 nucleotides: TGTGCCACTGGACAGGGTTGGACGAAGATCTATAGCAATCAGCCCCAGCATTTT. Translating it yields CATGQGWTKIYSNQPQHF.

This clone has ten or more counts. The chain has TRBV5-1 and TRBJ2-3, with TRBD2 identical over 8 bases. Trimming removed 0 bases from V and 5 bases from J; junction bases left unmatched: 5. The CDR3 covers 15 residues. The V gene's germline CDR1 is SGHRS and CDR2 YFSETQ. The chain's CDR3 is CASSLEGRGVDTQYF. The CDR3 nucleotides are TGCGCCAGCAGCTTGGAAGGGCGGGGGGTAGATACGCAGTATTTT.

The chain combines TRBV27 with TRBJ1-2; D is unresolved. The germline CDR1 and CDR2 sequences are MNHEY and SMNVEV (reference sequence). Trimming shortened V by 9 bases and J by 6 bases, and 17 bases separated the two germline ends. CDR3 length equals 13 residues. CDR3 bases: TGTGCCAGTTCCCTGCGAGGGAGCAATGGCTACACCTTC. Protein: CASSLRGSNGYTF.

As DNA, the CDR3 is TGTGCCAGCTCACTCGTACAGGGGGCGGATTCACCCCTCCACTTT. This codes for CASSLVQGADSPLHF. V and J are TRBV18 and TRBJ1-6, with 9 bases that match TRBD1. With V trimmed by 4 bases and J by 8 bases, 6 bases remained unmatched. Germline V gene data show CDR1 as KGHSH and CDR2 as LQKENI. The CDR3 has 15 residues. The complete variable domain, with remaining parts taken from reference TRBV18 and TRBJ1-6, reads NAGVMQNPRHLVRRRGQEARLRCSPMKGHSHVYWYRQLPEEGLKFMVYLQKENIIDESGMPKERFSAEFPKEGPSILRIQQVVRGDSAAYFCASSLVQGADSPLHFGNGTRLTVT.

This clone was detected ten times or more. V gene TRBV6-5 combines with J gene TRBJ2-1; possible D gene TRBD2, 6 bases. CDR3 length: 15 residues. Germline CDR1 MNHEY, CDR2 SVGAGI. Trimming took 2 bases from V and 4 from J, leaving 12 bases between them. The CDR3 here is CASSYGRDLYNEQFF. As DNA, the CDR3 is TGTGCCAGCAGTTACGGCCGGGACTTATACAATGAGCAGTTCTTC.

This clone was recorded at least ten times. The rearrangement uses TRBV12-3 or TRBV12-4 and TRBJ1-2, with a weak D call TRBD1 (6 bases). Trimming stripped 5 bases from V and 4 bases from J, with 17 bases between. The CDR3 runs 15 residues. CDR3 coding DNA: TGTGCCAGCAGTAAGGGGGGGGAGTCTTTCTATGGCTACACCTTC. It encodes CASSKGGESFYGYTF.

This clone was picked up many times. The CDR3 is CASSQVGGSSGNTIYF. In DNA form, the CDR3 reads TGTGCCAGCAGCCAAGTAGGCGGAAGCTCTGGAAACACCATATATTTT. V is TRBV3-1 and J is TRBJ1-3; D unresolved. From germline, CDR1 is LGHDT and CDR2 YNNKEL (reference sequence). This CDR3 spans 16 amino acids. Trimming took off 1 base at V and 0 bases at J, with 10 bases between the two ends.

The chain links TRBV7-2 to TRBJ1-1; D gene unclear. CDR3 length: 13 residues. Trimming shortened V by 2 bases and J by 8 bases, and 12 bases separated the two germline ends. CDR1 SGHTA and CDR2 FQGNSA come from the germline V gene. The CDR3 here is CASSLLVAGEAFF. The CDR3 nucleotides are TGTGCCAGCAGCTTATTAGTAGCGGGGGAAGCTTTCTTT. The full variable domain, completed using reference TRBV7-2 and TRBJ1-1, is GAGVSQSPSNKVTEKGKDVELRCDPISGHTALYWYRQSLGQGLEFLIYFQGNSAPDKSGLPSDRFSAERTGGSVSTLTIQRTQQEDSAVYLCASSLLVAGEAFFGQGTRLTVV.

The table lists this clone with many counts. The chain is built from TRBV28 and TRBJ1-5; D might be TRBD1 (5 bases). V was trimmed by 3 bases and J by 6 bases, leaving 18 bases between them. Germline V gene lookup returns CDR1 MDHEN and CDR2 SYDVKM. The CDR3 extends over 16 amino acids. This CDR3 reads CASSLEGRVPVQPQHF. The CDR3 coding sequence is TGTGCCAGCAGTTTGGAGGGCAGGGTTCCCGTTCAGCCCCAGCATTTT.

V is TRBV11-3 and J is TRBJ2-5; 11 nucleotides align to TRBD1. With 4 bases clipped from V and 4 bases from J, the junction kept 5 bases outside the gene matches. CDR1 is SGHNT, CDR2 YENEEA, per germline. The CDR3 totals 15 residues. In DNA, the CDR3 is TGTGCCAGCAGCTCTTCCGGGACAGGGGGAGAGACCCAGTACTTC. Protein: CASSSSGTGGETQYF.

The table lists this clone with a few counts. The V gene is TRBV10-2, the J gene TRBJ2-2; D is possibly TRBD2 (5 bases). This CDR3 region has 13 residues. Per the germline V gene, CDR1 is WSHSY and CDR2 is SAAADI. Trimming left V 3 bases short and J 5 bases short, with 7 bases between. The CDR3 DNA is TGCGCCAGCAGTGATAGGAGGACCGGGGAGCTGTTTTTT. It translates to CASSDRRTGELFF.

The genes are TRBV20-1 and TRBJ2-2; the D gene is possibly TRBD2 (6 bases). CDR3 length equals 15 residues. Germline V gene lookup returns CDR1 DFQATT and CDR2 SNEGSKA (reference sequence). Trimming took off 1 base at V and 2 bases at J, with 11 bases between the two ends. In DNA, the CDR3 is TGCAGTGCTAGAGTGGGGGGAGTAAACACCGGGGAGCTGTTTTTT. Translating gives CSARVGGVNTGELFF.

This clone was picked up many times. The chain joins TRBV5-1 to TRBJ2-5, with unresolved D. The CDR3 is 15 amino acids. Germline V gene data show CDR1 as SGHRS and CDR2 as YFSETQ. V was cut by 6 bases and J by 4 bases, with 19 bases left in between. The CDR3 sequence is CASTKNGINLETQYF. DNA for the CDR3: TGCGCCAGCACTAAGAACGGAATCAATTTAGAGACCCAGTACTTC.

The chain combines TRBV6-1 with TRBJ2-3; D is ambiguous. The length of the CDR3 is 10 residues. V was clipped by 10 bases and J by 6 bases, with 8 bases between them. The germline V gene has CDR1 MNHNS and CDR2 SASEGT. In nucleotides, the CDR3 is TGTGCCACCCAGTCGGATACGCAGTATTTT. Amino acids: CATQSDTQYF.

This clone was detected many times. The chain combines TRBV12-3 or TRBV12-4 with TRBJ2-7; D is unresolved. V dropped 6 bases and J dropped 5 bases, with 11 bases sitting between them. This CDR3 has 12 amino acids. The CDR3 loop is CASSSSFHEQYF. For the CDR3, the DNA is TGTGCCAGCAGCTCATCGTTCCACGAGCAGTACTTC.

Many counts were recorded for this clone. This chain links TRBV6-1 with TRBJ1-1; D not certain. The CDR3 length is 13 residues. CDR1 is MNHNS, CDR2 SASEGT, per germline. V lost 7 bases and J lost 3, with 12 bases in between. As DNA, the CDR3 is TGTGCCAGCAACATCCGCCCTTACACTGAAGCTTTCTTT. Protein: CASNIRPYTEAFF.

This clone showed up many times. The V gene is TRBV12-3 or TRBV12-4, the J gene TRBJ1-1, with a weak D call TRBD1 (5 bases). V lost 2 bases and J lost 3, with 7 bases in between. CDR3 length equals 13 residues. Written as DNA, the CDR3 is TGTGCCAGCAGTTTACTGGGGGACACTGAAGCTTTCTTT. Protein: CASSLLGDTEAFF.